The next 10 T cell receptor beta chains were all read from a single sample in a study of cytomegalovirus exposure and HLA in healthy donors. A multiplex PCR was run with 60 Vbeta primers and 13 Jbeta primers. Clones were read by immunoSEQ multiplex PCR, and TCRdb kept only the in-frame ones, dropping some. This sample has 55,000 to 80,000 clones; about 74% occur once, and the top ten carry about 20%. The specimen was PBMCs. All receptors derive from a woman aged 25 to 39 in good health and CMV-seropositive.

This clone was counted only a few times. The CDR3 region has the DNA TGCGCCAGCAGTGTAGCGGGAGGACGCACCGGGGAGCTGTTTTTT. Encoded protein: CASSVAGGRTGELFF. The chain employs TRBV10-2 and TRBJ2-2; TRBD2 agrees at 10 bases. Germline CDR1 is WSHSY and CDR2 is SAAADI. Trimming removed 4 bases from V and 4 bases from J; junction bases left unmatched: 3. The CDR3 has 15 residues.

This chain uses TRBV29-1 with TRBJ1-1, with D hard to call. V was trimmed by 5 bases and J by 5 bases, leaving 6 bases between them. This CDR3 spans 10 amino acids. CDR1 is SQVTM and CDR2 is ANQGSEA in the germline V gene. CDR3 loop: CSVSWTEAFF. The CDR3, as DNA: TGCAGCGTTAGCTGGACTGAAGCTTTCTTT.

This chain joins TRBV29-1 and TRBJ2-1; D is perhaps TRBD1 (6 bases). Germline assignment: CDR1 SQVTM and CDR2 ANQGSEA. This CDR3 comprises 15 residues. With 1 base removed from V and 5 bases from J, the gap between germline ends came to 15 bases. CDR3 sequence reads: CSVEGGQGPNNEQFF. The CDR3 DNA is TGCAGCGTTGAAGGAGGGCAGGGGCCGAACAATGAGCAGTTCTTC.

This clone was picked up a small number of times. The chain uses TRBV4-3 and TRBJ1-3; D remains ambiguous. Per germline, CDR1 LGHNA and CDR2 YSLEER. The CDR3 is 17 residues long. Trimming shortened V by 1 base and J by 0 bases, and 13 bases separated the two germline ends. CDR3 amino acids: CASSQGVGSTSGNTIYF. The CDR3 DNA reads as TGCGCCAGCAGCCAAGGAGTCGGGTCCACCTCTGGAAACACCATATATTTT.

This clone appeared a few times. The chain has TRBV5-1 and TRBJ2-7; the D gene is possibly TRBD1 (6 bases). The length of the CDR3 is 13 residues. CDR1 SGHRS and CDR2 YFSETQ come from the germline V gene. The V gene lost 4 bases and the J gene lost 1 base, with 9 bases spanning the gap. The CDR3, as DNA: TGCGCCAGCAGCCTTGACAGGTCCTACGAGCAGTACTTC. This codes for CASSLDRSYEQYF.

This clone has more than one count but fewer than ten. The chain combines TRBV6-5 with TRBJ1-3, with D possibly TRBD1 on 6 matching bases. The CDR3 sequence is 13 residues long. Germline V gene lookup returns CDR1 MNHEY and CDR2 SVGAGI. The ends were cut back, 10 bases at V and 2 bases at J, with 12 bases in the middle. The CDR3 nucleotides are TGTGCCACCTCGAAGGGGGCTGGAAACACCATATATTTT. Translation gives CATSKGAGNTIYF.

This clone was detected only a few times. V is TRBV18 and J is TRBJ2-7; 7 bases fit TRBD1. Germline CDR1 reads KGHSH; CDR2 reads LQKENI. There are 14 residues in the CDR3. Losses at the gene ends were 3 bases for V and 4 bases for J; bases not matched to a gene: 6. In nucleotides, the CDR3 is TGTGCCAGCTCACCCCCAGGGGGAGTTTACGAGCAGTACTTC. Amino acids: CASSPPGGVYEQYF.

The CDR3 sequence: CASSSGTLDEQFF. DNA of the CDR3: TGCGCCAGCAGCTCGGGGACATTGGATGAGCAGTTCTTC. This chain connects TRBV5-1 to TRBJ2-1, with D possibly matching TRBD1 (6 bases). Germline CDR1 SGHRS, CDR2 YFSETQ. CDR3 size: 13 residues. V lost 3 bases and J lost 8, with 12 bases in between.

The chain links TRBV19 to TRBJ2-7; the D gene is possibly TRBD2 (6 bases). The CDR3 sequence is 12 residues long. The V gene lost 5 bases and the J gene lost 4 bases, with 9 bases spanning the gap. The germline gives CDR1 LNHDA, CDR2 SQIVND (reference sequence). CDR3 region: CASSQAGYEQYF. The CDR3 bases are TGTGCCAGTAGTCAAGCGGGTTACGAGCAGTACTTC.

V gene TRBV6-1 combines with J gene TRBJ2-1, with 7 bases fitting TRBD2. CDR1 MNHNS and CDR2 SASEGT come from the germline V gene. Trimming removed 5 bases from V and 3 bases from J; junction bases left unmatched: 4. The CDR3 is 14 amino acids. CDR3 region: CASSPRTSYNEQFF. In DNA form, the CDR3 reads TGTGCCAGCAGTCCCCGGACTAGCTACAATGAGCAGTTCTTC.